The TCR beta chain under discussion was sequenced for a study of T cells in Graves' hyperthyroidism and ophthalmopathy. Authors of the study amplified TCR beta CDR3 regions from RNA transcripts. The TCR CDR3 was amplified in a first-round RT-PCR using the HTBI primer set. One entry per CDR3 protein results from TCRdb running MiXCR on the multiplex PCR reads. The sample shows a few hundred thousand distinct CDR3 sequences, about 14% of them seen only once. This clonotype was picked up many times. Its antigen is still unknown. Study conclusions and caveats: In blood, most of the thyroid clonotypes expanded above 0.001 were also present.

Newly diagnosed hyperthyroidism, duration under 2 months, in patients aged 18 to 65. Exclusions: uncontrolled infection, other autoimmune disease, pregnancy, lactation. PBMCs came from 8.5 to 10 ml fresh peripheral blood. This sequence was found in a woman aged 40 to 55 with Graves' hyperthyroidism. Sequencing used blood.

The DNA of the CDR3 is TGTGCCAGCAGTTCGTGGGACAGGGATGGCTACACCTTC. Translating it yields CASSSWDRDGYTF. The chain carries TRBV28 and TRBJ1-2, with TRBD1 matching over 9 bases. With 4 bases clipped from V and 6 bases from J, the junction kept 3 bases outside the gene matches. Germline-derived CDR1 and CDR2 are MDHEN and SYDVKM. CDR3 length: 13 residues.